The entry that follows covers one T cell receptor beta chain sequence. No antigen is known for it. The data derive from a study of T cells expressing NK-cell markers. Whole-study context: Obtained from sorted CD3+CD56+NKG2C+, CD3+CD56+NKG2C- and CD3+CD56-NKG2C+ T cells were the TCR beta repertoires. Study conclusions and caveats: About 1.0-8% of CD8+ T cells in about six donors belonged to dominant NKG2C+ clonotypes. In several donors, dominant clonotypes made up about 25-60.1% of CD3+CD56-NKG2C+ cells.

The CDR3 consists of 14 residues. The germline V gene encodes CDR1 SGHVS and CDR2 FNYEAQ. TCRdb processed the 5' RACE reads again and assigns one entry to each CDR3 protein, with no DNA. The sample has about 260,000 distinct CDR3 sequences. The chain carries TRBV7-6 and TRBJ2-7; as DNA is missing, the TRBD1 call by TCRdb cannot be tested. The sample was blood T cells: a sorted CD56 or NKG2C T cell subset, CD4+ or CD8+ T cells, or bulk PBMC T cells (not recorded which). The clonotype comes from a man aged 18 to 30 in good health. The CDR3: CASSPRGTRNEQYF.